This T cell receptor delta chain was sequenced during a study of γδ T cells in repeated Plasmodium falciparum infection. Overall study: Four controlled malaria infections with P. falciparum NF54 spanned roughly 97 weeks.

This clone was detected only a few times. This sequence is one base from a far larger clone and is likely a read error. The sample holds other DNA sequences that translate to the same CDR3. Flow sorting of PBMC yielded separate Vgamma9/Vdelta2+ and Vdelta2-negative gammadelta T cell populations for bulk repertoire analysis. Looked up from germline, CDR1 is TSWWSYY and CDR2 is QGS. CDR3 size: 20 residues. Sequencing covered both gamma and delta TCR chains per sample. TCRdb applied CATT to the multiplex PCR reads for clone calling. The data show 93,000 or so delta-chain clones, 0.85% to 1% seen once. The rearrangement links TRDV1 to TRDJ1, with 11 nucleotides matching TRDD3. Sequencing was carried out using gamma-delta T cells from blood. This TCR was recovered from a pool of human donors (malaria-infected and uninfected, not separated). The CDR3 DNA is TGTGCTCTTGGGGAACTTGGTCCGGGACTGGGGGATAAGTACACCGATAAGCTCATCTTT. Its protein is CALGELGPGLGDKYTDKLIF.